The present TCR beta chain was sequenced within a study of blood T cells in healthy people across ages (dated by TCRdb to between 2014 and 2016). Turning to the overall study: In model experiments, template switching captured about one uniquely barcoded TCR beta cDNA molecule for every two T cells. Age-related changes in TCR beta repertoire diversity were measured in the study by deep sequencing normalized with unique cDNA molecular identifiers. The donors were divided into four age groups: young (average approximately 17 years), middle-aged (about 39), aged (about 62) and long-lived (approximately 74). Donors of different ages were randomly distributed across sequencing lanes to avoid experimental bias. For two donors (one aged 18 to 29 and one aged 80 or older), the study analyzed two additional independent replicas of 1 million unique cDNA reads from the same blood draw.

Libraries were made using 5' RACE. Sequenced using an Illumina HiSeq 2500. A second roughly 6 to 12 cycle PCR used a sample-barcoded 5' primer and a J-beta primer mix. A unique molecular identifier was introduced onto each TCR beta cDNA molecule by a template-switch 5' adaptor carrying 12 random nucleotides. Each sample yielded at least 2.5 million CDR3-containing paired-end reads. The Mint cDNA synthesis kit, primed by a TRBC-specific oligonucleotide, was used to synthesize first-strand cDNA from all RNA. After uracil-DNA glycosylase treatment, a first 18-cycle PCR used universal primers M1SS and BC2_uni_R on all cDNA. As for the authors' bioinformatics: For normalization, 1 million high-quality reads, each with a distinct molecular identifier, were randomly selected from each sample. Instead of being binned into consensus sequences, reads that shared molecular identifiers were thrown out. MiTCR, set to a Q25 quality threshold and the strictest error-elimination algorithm, was used for CDR3 identification, clonotype clustering and error correction. Lower-bound total TCR beta diversity was estimated with a nonparametric unseen species model using Euler transformation. TCRdb cleaned the public reads at Q25 with fastp, built clones with MiXCR and kept in-frame beta chains. Entries that share a CDR3 protein sequence are merged under the most common genes and DNA. TCRdb, not the original authors, processed these V and J calls. In this sample the table shows roughly 1.5 million distinct CDR3 sequences, less than 45% of which occur a single time. The top ten constitute roughly 3.7% of the sample.

Donors were around 37 systemically healthy Caucasian individuals from Russia aged roughly 6 to 90 years. Each donor gave 9.5 to 10 milliliters of peripheral blood, drawn into EDTA-treated Vacutainer tubes. Ficoll-Paque density-gradient centrifugation was used to isolate PBMCs, with at least 7 million per sample. Total RNA, at least 6 micrograms per sample, was extracted from PBMCs with Trizol reagent. Naive CD45RAhigh/CD27high T cell percentages were measured by flow cytometry on a PBMC aliquot from every donor. This clonotype was counted only a few times. What this receptor recognizes is not known. Base qualities are not at hand, and no much larger clone is one base apart. Points the paper makes about the study in general: Conclusive comparison of naive and antigen-experienced compartments was prevented by the profiling of bulk unsorted PBMCs. Observed TCR beta diversity per million T cells fell roughly linearly with age, and a significant reduction was already apparent by age around 40. There was a strong correlation between observed TCR beta diversity and the percentage of naive T cells measured by flow cytometry. Estimates of total diversity from one million sequenced T cells were regarded as lower bounds and underestimates. Donor CMV infection status was unknown, potentially confounding age-related changes in expanded clonotypes. Compared with the aged group, the long-lived group had more naive CD4+ T cells, fewer expanded clones and increased TCR diversity, suggesting age selection.

Trimming takes 6 bases from V and 5 bases from J, and the germline ends sit 9 bases apart. Reading from cysteine to phenylalanine, the CDR3 counts 12 amino acids. Only CDR3 DNA remains: 36 bases, in frame from the first base. The germline V gene specifies SGHTA as CDR1 and FQGNSA as CDR2. The clonotype comes from a woman younger than 35 in good health. Rearrangement joined TRBV7-2 to TRBJ2-3; the D gene is perhaps TRBD2, on 6 matching bases. The sequencing input was blood. CDR3 region: CASRPEGDTQYF. The sequenced DNA is TGTGCCAGCAGACCGGAGGGAGATACGCAGTATTTT.